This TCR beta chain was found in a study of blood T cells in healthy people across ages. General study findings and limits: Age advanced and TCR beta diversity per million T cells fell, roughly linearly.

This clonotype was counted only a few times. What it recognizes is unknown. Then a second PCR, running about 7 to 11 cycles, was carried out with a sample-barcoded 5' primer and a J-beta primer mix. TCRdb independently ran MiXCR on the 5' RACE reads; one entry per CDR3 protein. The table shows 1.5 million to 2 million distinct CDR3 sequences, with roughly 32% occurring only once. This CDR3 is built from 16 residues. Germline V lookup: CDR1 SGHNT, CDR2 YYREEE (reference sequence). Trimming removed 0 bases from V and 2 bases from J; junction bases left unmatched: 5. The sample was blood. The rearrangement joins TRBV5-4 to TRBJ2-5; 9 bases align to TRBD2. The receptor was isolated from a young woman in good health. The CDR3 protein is CASSLVAGGLQETQYF. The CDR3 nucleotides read TGTGCCAGCAGCTTGGTCGCGGGGGGGCTACAAGAGACCCAGTACTTC.